The 17 T cell receptor beta chains below come from one sample, sequenced in a study of CD8+ T cells in alopecia areata. The treatment is: oral pan-JAK inhibitor, 5-10 mg twice daily. Extraction of RNA preceded its reverse transcription into cDNA, which served as the sequencing template. The table came from immunoSEQ multiplex PCR; TCRdb's copy has only in-frame clones and leaves some out. Of roughly 180,000 clones in the sample, about 53% were seen once. The specimen was CD8+ T cells sorted from blood, collected at week 24, from a patient treated with tofacitinib. Source of these receptors: a human donor with alopecia areata.

This clone has a single count. The chain combines TRBV5-6 with TRBJ2-1; 8 bases are shared with TRBD1. With V trimmed by 4 bases and J by 4 bases, 7 bases remained unmatched. The CDR3 totals 15 residues. Per germline, CDR1 SGHDT and CDR2 YYEEEE. For the CDR3, the DNA is TGTGCCAGCAGCGTTACAGGGGGTAGTTACAATGAGCAGTTCTTC. This translates into CASSVTGGSYNEQFF.

This clone was detected a few times. The gene calls are TRBV27 and TRBJ2-5; D is ambiguous. The CDR3 runs to 13 residues. Deletions cut 3 bases from V and 3 bases from J, with 8 bases between. From germline, CDR1 is MNHEY and CDR2 SMNVEV (reference sequence). This chain's CDR3 is CASSFDQEETQYF. The CDR3, as DNA: TGTGCCAGCAGTTTTGATCAGGAAGAGACCCAGTACTTC.

The V and J genes are TRBV25-1 and TRBJ1-2, with TRBD1 identical over 7 bases. Per germline, CDR1 MGHDK and CDR2 SYGVNS. This CDR3 region has 16 residues. The junction had 12 bases not matched to a gene; V was cut back by 8 bases and J by 0 bases. The CDR3 loop is CASGDREKQANYGYTF. CDR3 in DNA: TGTGCCAGCGGAGACAGGGAGAAACAAGCTAACTATGGCTACACCTTC.

Concerning this clone: Germline and junction disagree at one end, which may indicate a read error. The chain joins TRBV7-2 to TRBJ2-3; D is perhaps TRBD1 (7 bases). Germline values: CDR1 SGHTA, CDR2 FQGNSA. The CDR3 is 15 residues long. The CDR3 loop is CASTLGRQGGATQYF. The DNA of the CDR3 is TGTGCCAGCACCTTAGGTAGACAGGGCGGGGCTACGCAGTATTTT.

This clone was counted only a few times. This rearrangement joins TRBV6-6 to TRBJ2-7, with D perhaps matching TRBD1 (5 bases). V lost 5 bases and J 3 bases, leaving 14 bases between the germline ends. This CDR3 contains 14 residues. CDR1 and CDR2 from the germline V gene are MNHNY and SVGAGI (reference sequence). Here the CDR3 DNA reads TGTGCCAGCAGTCAGATTCAGGGTGACTACGAGCAGTACTTC. Protein: CASSQIQGDYEQYF.

This clone was seen just once. The chain uses TRBV9 and TRBJ2-7; D may correspond to TRBD1 or TRBD2 (6 bases each). Per the germline V gene, CDR1 is SGDLS and CDR2 is YYNGEE. Trimming pared 4 bases from V and 6 bases from J, leaving 14 bases between. The CDR3 consists of 13 residues. DNA for the CDR3: TGTGCCAGCAGCCCCTCAGGAGGGGGCGAGCAGTACTTC. Protein sequence: CASSPSGGGEQYF.

The genes are TRBV11-2 and TRBJ2-1, with 9 positions matching TRBD2. This CDR3 region has 15 residues. CDR1 and CDR2 from the germline V gene are SGHAT and FQNNGV. V shed 5 bases, J shed 4 bases, and the junction held 6 bases outside the gene matches. The CDR3 DNA follows: TGTGCCAGCAGCCTCCAGCGGGGGGAGTACAATGAGCAGTTCTTC. Residues: CASSLQRGEYNEQFF.

To note about this clone: The sample has other DNA sequences that encode this CDR3 too. The chain couples TRBV30 to TRBJ1-5, with a possible D match to TRBD1 (5 bases). CDR3 length: 15 residues. CDR1 and CDR2 from the germline V gene are GTSNPN and SVGIG (reference sequence). The V gene lost 5 bases and the J gene lost 4 bases, with 18 bases spanning the gap. The CDR3 nucleotides read TGTGCCTGGTCGGTTCGGGGAGAGGGGAATCAGCCCCAGCATTTT. Protein product: CAWSVRGEGNQPQHF.

The chain couples TRBV4-3 to TRBJ2-3; TRBD2 agrees at 10 bases. The germline V gene has CDR1 LGHNA and CDR2 YSLEER. J lost 6 bases, V lost 0 bases, and 3 bases had no gene match. The CDR3 covers 15 residues. CDR3 nucleotide sequence: TGCGCCAGCAGCCAAGATCTAGCGGGGGTCGATACGCAGTATTTT. This codes for CASSQDLAGVDTQYF.

This clone has more than one count but fewer than ten. The genes are TRBV10-3 and TRBJ1-1, with TRBD1 as a possible D gene (5 bases). Trimming took off 0 bases at V and 1 base at J, with 12 bases between the two ends. CDR3 length: 16 residues. Germline V gene sequence: CDR1 ENHRY, CDR2 SYGVKD. The CDR3 reads CAISESGGMENTEAFF. CDR3 DNA: TGTGCCATCAGTGAGTCGGGGGGAATGGAGAACACTGAAGCTTTCTTT.

This clone has just one count. The rearrangement joins TRBV11-2 to TRBJ1-1, with no clear D. Germline CDR1 SGHAT, CDR2 FQNNGV. The CDR3 extends over 13 amino acids. Trimming removed 5 bases from V and 4 bases from J, with 11 bases in between. The CDR3 protein is CASSGVGITEAFF. In DNA, the CDR3 is TGTGCCAGCAGCGGGGTGGGAATCACTGAAGCTTTCTTT.

This clone was counted once. The gene calls are TRBV2 and TRBJ2-1, with 10 bases that match TRBD1. The CDR3 runs 15 residues. CDR1 and CDR2 from the germline V gene are SNHLY and FYNNEI. Germline trimming cut 6 bases from V and 11 bases from J; bases unmatched to any gene: 13. CDR3 DNA sequence: TGTGCCAGCAGCAGATATGGACAGGGGGGAACTAAGCAGTTCTTC. Encoded protein: CASSRYGQGGTKQFF.

This clone has just one count. The chain carries TRBV6-5 and TRBJ2-7; 10 nucleotides line up with TRBD2. The junction had 10 bases not matched to a gene; V was cut back by 5 bases and J by 6 bases. The CDR3 is made up of 15 amino acids. Germline V CDR1 and CDR2: MNHEY, SVGAGI. DNA of the CDR3: TGTGCCAGCAGTGTCACCAGCGGGGGGGCACTCGAGCAGTACTTC. Translated, it gives CASSVTSGGALEQYF.

This clone has more than one count but fewer than ten. The J gene is TRBJ1-1, the V gene TRBV15, with TRBD1 identical over 7 bases. The germline V gene has CDR1 LNHNV and CDR2 YYDKDF (reference sequence). J gave up 8 bases and V 3 bases, and 6 bases lay outside the gene matches. The CDR3 totals 13 residues. The CDR3 reads CATSSTTGDEAFF. DNA of the CDR3: TGTGCCACCAGCAGCACAACAGGGGACGAAGCTTTCTTT.

The CDR3 here is CASSLGRGIQETQYF. In nucleotides, the CDR3 is TGTGCCAGCAGCTTAGGAAGGGGAATCCAAGAGACCCAGTACTTC. The rearrangement joins TRBV11-1 to TRBJ2-5, with D perhaps TRBD1 (5 bases). Deletions cut 1 base from V and 1 base from J, with 10 bases between. Germline-derived CDR1 and CDR2 are SGHAT and FQDESV (reference sequence). The CDR3 consists of 15 residues.

This clone was counted a few times. The sample has other DNA sequences that encode this CDR3 too. V and J are TRBV29-1 and TRBJ1-5; no definite D call. The CDR3 loop spans 12 amino acids. Germline loops: CDR1 SQVTM, CDR2 ANQGSEA. Trimming cost V 7 bases and J 6 bases, with 13 bases left between them. CDR3: CSASEGGQPQHF. CDR3 DNA: TGCAGCGCCTCTGAAGGCGGTCAGCCCCAGCATTTT.

The genes are TRBV7-9 and TRBJ1-5; unclear D gene. This CDR3 spans 12 amino acids. Trimming pared 0 bases from V and 6 bases from J, leaving 3 bases between. Germline loops: CDR1 SEHNR, CDR2 FQNEAQ (reference sequence). The CDR3 sequence: CASSLAGQPQHF. Here the CDR3 DNA reads TGTGCCAGCAGCTTAGCCGGTCAGCCCCAGCATTTT.